This passage covers 14 T cell receptor beta chains from one sample sequenced in a study of T cell responses to AZD1222 COVID-19 vaccine. Clones were read by immunoSEQ multiplex PCR, and TCRdb kept only the in-frame ones, dropping some. This sample yields under 8,500 clones, of which 85% to 90% are seen a single time; approximately 6.8% belongs to the top ten. The material sequenced was peripheral blood, taken 28 days after the second AZD1222 dose. The origin of the receptors is an adult who received the AZD1222 COVID-19 vaccine.

The chain carries TRBV6-1 and TRBJ2-3, with D possibly TRBD2 on 6 matching bases. V lost 1 base and J 1 base, leaving 12 bases between the germline ends. The CDR3 has 16 amino acids. CDR1 and CDR2 (germline): MNHNS, SASEGT. CDR3: CASSEGRWGGTDTQYF. The CDR3 region has the DNA TGTGCCAGCAGTGAAGGTCGGTGGGGGGGCACAGATACGCAGTATTTT.

The rearrangement joins TRBV2 to TRBJ1-6; 8 nucleotides agree with TRBD1. Germline values: CDR1 SNHLY, CDR2 FYNNEI. CDR3 length equals 13 residues. Trimming took 7 bases from V and 14 from J; bases not matched to a gene: 10. The CDR3 is CASTGTGLSALHF. The DNA for the CDR3 is TGTGCCAGCACAGGGACAGGTTTATCGGCCCTCCACTTT.

The gene calls are TRBV29-1 and TRBJ1-1; D gene unclear. V was shortened by 3 bases and J by 5 bases, with 7 bases between the two germline ends. Germline CDR1 SQVTM, CDR2 ANQGSEA. The CDR3 loop spans 11 amino acids. The CDR3 reads CSVEKGTEAFF. The DNA for the CDR3 is TGCAGCGTTGAGAAGGGAACTGAAGCTTTCTTT.

This clone was counted only a few times. The chain carries TRBV5-1 and TRBJ2-7; 8 nucleotides align to TRBD1. J gave up 2 bases and V 4 bases, and 5 bases lay outside the gene matches. This CDR3 comprises 14 residues. Germline CDR1 SGHRS, CDR2 YFSETQ. The CDR3 sequence is CASSQDRATYEQYF. The CDR3 bases are TGCGCCAGCAGCCAGGACAGGGCGACCTACGAGCAGTACTTC.

CDR3 nucleotide sequence: TGTGCCAGTAGTATCCCGGGGGCTGAAGCTTTCTTT. Translating it yields CASSIPGAEAFF. This chain joins TRBV19 and TRBJ1-1; a possible D gene is TRBD1 (5 bases). Germline lookup yields CDR1 LNHDA and CDR2 SQIVND (reference sequence). Trimming stripped 3 bases from V and 6 bases from J, with 8 bases between. This CDR3 is built from 12 residues.

This clone showed up just once. The chain employs TRBV24-1 and TRBJ1-1; D possibly corresponds to TRBD1 (6 bases). V dropped 5 bases and J dropped 0 bases, with 18 bases sitting between them. Germline CDR1 is KGHDR and CDR2 is SFDVKD. The CDR3 length is 17 residues. CDR3 coding DNA: TGTGCCACCAGTGGCGGTGCAGGGGAGGGGGTGAACACTGAAGCTTTCTTT. Protein product: CATSGGAGEGVNTEAFF.

The J gene is TRBJ2-7, the V gene TRBV27; 11 bases map to TRBD1. Germline V lookup: CDR1 MNHEY, CDR2 SMNVEV (reference sequence). With 5 bases clipped from V and 4 bases from J, the junction kept 4 bases outside the gene matches. The CDR3 totals 14 residues. The DNA of the CDR3 is TGTGCCAGCAGTCGGACAGGGGGCGGTTACGAGCAGTACTTC. It translates to CASSRTGGGYEQYF.

The J gene is TRBJ2-7, the V gene TRBV7-2, with TRBD1 as a possible D gene (5 bases). In germline, CDR1 is SGHTA, CDR2 FQGNSA. The ends were cut back, 1 base at V and 4 bases at J, with 17 bases in the middle. The CDR3 is made up of 16 amino acids. CDR3: CASSLGSPGFLYEQYF. The CDR3 DNA sequence: TGTGCCAGCAGCTTAGGTTCGCCAGGGTTTCTTTACGAGCAGTACTTC.

The chain employs TRBV6-5 and TRBJ1-1; maybe TRBD1 (5 bases). Germline CDR1 is MNHEY and CDR2 is SVGAGI. This CDR3 region has 14 residues. V lost 6 bases and J 1 base, leaving 12 bases between the germline ends. The CDR3 region is CASSLGTANTEAFF. In nucleotides, the CDR3 is TGTGCCAGCAGCCTCGGGACTGCGAACACTGAAGCTTTCTTT.

The chain joins TRBV2 to TRBJ2-7; D is ambiguous. Germline V gene lookup returns CDR1 SNHLY and CDR2 FYNNEI. The CDR3 has 14 amino acids. Trimming stripped 4 bases from V and 2 bases from J, with 12 bases between. CDR3 residues: CASSVARFTYEQYF. The CDR3 region has the DNA TGTGCCAGCAGTGTTGCCAGGTTCACCTACGAGCAGTACTTC.

The J gene is TRBJ1-2, the V gene TRBV30, with a weak D call TRBD1 (5 bases). V was cut by 3 bases and J by 4 bases, with 27 bases left in between. This CDR3 has 18 residues. Germline V gives CDR1 GTSNPN, CDR2 SVGIG (reference sequence). DNA for the CDR3: TGTGCCTGGAGCGGGGTTGGGACGTCACCCCCCCGGGGCTATGGCTACACCTTC. Translated, it gives CAWSGVGTSPPRGYGYTF.

CDR3 in amino acids: CASSLFPGTQLFF. The CDR3, as DNA: TGTGCCAGCAGTTTATTCCCCGGGACTCAACTGTTTTTT. The chain couples TRBV28 to TRBJ1-4; possible D gene TRBD1, 5 bases. V dropped 1 base and J dropped 12 bases, with 12 bases sitting between them. This CDR3 comprises 13 residues. Germline V gene data show CDR1 as MDHEN and CDR2 as SYDVKM.

The CDR3 nucleotides are TGTGCCAGTAGTACCCTCCGGACAGGGGGCTGGGGCTACACCTTC. This translates into CASSTLRTGGWGYTF. The chain joins TRBV19 to TRBJ1-2, with 11 bases that match TRBD1. The CDR3 runs 15 residues. Germline CDR1 is LNHDA and CDR2 is SQIVND (reference sequence). The ends lost 4 bases at V and 8 bases at J; junction bases unmatched: 9. Drawing the rest from reference TRBV19 and TRBJ1-2, the complete variable domain is DGGITQSPKYLFRKEGQNVTLSCEQNLNHDAMYWYRQDPGQGLRLIYYSQIVNDFQKGDIAEGYSVSREKKESFPLTVTSAQKNPTAFYLCASSTLRTGGWGYTFGSGTRLTVV.

This sequence joins TRBV10-3 and TRBJ2-1, with D possibly matching TRBD2 (5 bases). This CDR3 spans 14 amino acids. Germline V gene data show CDR1 as ENHRY and CDR2 as SYGVKD. V lost 7 bases, J lost 7 bases, and 17 bases lay in between. CDR3 sequence (DNA): TGTGCCATCAAGGAGGCGGCGAGACGGAATGAGCAGTTCTTC. As protein: CAIKEAARRNEQFF.